The rows below give T cell receptor beta chains drawn from one sample of a study of blood T cell repertoires in COVID-19. Measured with immunoSEQ multiplex PCR; TCRdb has only the in-frame clones, and not every one. The table has some 260,000 clones, about 85% seen once. The specimen sequenced was PBMCs or T cells enriched from blood (not recorded which). The receptor source for this set is a woman aged 25-40 years with acute COVID-19. CDR3s include the opening cysteine and the closing phenylalanine or tryptophan. Fields, in order: clone size, J gene, V gene, CDR3 protein. Clone size is stated in some rows and not others, as once, few, many or a class when expanded.

.	TRBJ2-7	TRBV9	CASSVGGQGSYEQYF
once	TRBJ2-3	TRBV6-4	CASSEWGDTDTQYF
many	TRBJ1-2	TRBV3-1/TRBV3-2	CASSQARVHGYTF
.	TRBJ2-5	TRBV2	CASSNSGSETQYF
.	TRBJ1-2	TRBV3-1/TRBV3-2	CASSGQGASVIGYTF
.	TRBJ2-5	TRBV7-2	CASSLVGAGNIQETQYF
.	TRBJ1-2	TRBV29-1	CSVGWTGRSGYTF
.	TRBJ1-5	TRBV28	CASLSAGTPAGGNQPQHF
.	TRBJ1-3	TRBV30	CAWRLSGNTIYF
.	TRBJ1-2	TRBV18	CASSPNPTGGYGYTF
.	TRBJ2-2	TRBV2	CASKRDMSGLITGELFF
.	TRBJ2-2	TRBV27	CASSPRSQAGGYPGELFF
.	TRBJ2-1	TRBV6-4	CASSTAGGGLFEQFF
once	TRBJ2-2	TRBV6-1	CASSLRSGELFF
.	TRBJ2-3	TRBV5-1	CASSLIDFRTDTQYF
.	TRBJ1-1	TRBV5-4	CASSSETGYTEAFF
.	TRBJ2-7	TRBV28	CASTPYRQGDYEQYF
.	TRBJ2-5	TRBV5-1	CASSWRETQYF
.	TRBJ2-1	TRBV7-2	CASSLLYSPLTNNEQFF
.	TRBJ2-7	TRBV5-8	CASIQYEQYF
.	TRBJ2-2	TRBV28	CASSSQLAGGYTGELFF
.	TRBJ2-7	TRBV6-2/TRBV6-3	CASSYSKTGTSGAFEYF
once	TRBJ2-4	TRBV6-5	CASRDGQSIQYF
.	TRBJ1-2	TRBV29-1	CSVAQGPYGYTF
.	TRBJ1-5	TRBV30	CAWSGAGQSQPQHF
.	TRBJ1-4	TRBV4-1	CASSLLGGRNEKLFF
.	TRBJ2-3	TRBV9	CASSVGTAGRGTDTQYF
.	TRBJ2-7	TRBV2	CASTLAGGDPTYEQYF
.	TRBJ1-1	TRBV5-6	CASGVNTEAFF
.	TRBJ2-1	TRBV7-3	CASSLRTSGYNEQFF
.	TRBJ2-2	TRBV9	CASMGRPGTGELFF
.	TRBJ1-1	TRBV12-3/TRBV12-4	CASSSGVWTEAFF
.	TRBJ1-5	TRBV6-5	CASSPGLTNQPQHF
.	TRBJ2-2	TRBV5-6	CASSKGPGGSNTGELFF
.	TRBJ1-1	TRBV7-8	CASSPLGGRNTEAFF
.	TRBJ2-7	TRBV7-9	CASADTGQGAYEQYF
once	TRBJ1-1	TRBV6-5	CASSRLDSSTEAFF
.	TRBJ1-1	TRBV6-5	CASRIYSNTEAFF
.	TRBJ2-5	TRBV2	CASSRLAGYETQYF
.	TRBJ2-1	TRBV7-9	CASSPGLLEQFF
few	TRBJ2-2	TRBV7-3	CASSLVAGIANTGELFF
.	TRBJ2-1	TRBV7-9	CASSSGGTYNEQFF
.	TRBJ1-1	TRBV6-5	CASSKRQGIQAFF
once	TRBJ1-1	TRBV28	CASSPDGTAVSEAFF
.	TRBJ2-2	TRBV7-9	CASSARGTGTGELFF
.	TRBJ1-4	TRBV19	CASSPGIATNEKLFF
.	TRBJ1-1	TRBV12-3/TRBV12-4	CASSSGTEAFF
.	TRBJ2-7	TRBV28	CASSRGLAGVPTTYEQYF
.	TRBJ1-1	TRBV6-5	CASSSGQGGPEAFF
.	TRBJ2-4	TRBV28	CASGKTGPGKNIQYF
.	TRBJ1-1	TRBV5-6	CASSPKRFGQRGTEAFF
once	TRBJ1-2	TRBV29-1	CSAARGSTNYGYTF
.	TRBJ2-3	TRBV29-1	CSVEGALSGRGSDTQYF